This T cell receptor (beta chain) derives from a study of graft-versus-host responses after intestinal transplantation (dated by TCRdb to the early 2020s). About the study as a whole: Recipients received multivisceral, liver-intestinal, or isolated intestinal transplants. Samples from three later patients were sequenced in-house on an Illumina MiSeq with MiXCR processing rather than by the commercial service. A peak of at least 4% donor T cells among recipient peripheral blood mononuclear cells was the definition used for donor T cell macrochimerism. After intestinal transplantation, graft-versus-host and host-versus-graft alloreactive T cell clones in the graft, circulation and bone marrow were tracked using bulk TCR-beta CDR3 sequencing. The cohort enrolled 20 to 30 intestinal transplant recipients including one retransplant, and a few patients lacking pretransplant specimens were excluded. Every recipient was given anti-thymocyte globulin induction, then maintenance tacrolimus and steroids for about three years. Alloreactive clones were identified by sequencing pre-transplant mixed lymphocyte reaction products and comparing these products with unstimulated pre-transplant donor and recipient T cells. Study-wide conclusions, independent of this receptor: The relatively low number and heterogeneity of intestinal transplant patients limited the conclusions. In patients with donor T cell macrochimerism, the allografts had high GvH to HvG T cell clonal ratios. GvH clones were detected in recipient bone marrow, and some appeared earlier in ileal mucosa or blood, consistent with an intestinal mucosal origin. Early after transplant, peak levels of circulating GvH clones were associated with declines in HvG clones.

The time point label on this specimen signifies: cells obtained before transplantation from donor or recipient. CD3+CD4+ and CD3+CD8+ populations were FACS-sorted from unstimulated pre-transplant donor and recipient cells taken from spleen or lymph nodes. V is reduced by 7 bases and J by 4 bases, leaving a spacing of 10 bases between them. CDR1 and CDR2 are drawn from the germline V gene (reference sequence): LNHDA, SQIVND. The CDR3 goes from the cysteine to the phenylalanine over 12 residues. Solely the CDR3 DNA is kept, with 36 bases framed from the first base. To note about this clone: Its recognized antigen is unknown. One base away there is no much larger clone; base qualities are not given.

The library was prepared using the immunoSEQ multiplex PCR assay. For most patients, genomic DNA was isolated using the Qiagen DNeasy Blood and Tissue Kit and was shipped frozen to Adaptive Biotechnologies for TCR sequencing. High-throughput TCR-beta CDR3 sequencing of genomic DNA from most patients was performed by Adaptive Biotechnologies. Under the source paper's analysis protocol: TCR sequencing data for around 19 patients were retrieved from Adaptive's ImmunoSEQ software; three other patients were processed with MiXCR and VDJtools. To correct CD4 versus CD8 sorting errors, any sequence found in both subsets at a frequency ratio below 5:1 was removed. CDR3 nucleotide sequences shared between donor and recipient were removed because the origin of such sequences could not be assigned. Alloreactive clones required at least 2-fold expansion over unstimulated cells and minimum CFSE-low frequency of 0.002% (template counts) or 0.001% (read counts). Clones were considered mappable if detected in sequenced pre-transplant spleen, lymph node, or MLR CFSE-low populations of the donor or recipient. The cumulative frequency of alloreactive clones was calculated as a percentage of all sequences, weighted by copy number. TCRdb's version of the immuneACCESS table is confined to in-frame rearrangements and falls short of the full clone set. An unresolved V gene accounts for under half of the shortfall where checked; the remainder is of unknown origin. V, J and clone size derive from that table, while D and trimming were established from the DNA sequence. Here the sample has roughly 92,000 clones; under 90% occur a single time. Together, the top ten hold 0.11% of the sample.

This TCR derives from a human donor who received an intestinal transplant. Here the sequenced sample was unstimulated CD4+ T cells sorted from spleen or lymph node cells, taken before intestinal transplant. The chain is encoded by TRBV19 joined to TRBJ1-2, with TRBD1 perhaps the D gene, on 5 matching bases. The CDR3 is CASKGAPYGYTF. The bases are TGTGCCAGTAAAGGGGCCCCCTATGGCTACACCTTC.